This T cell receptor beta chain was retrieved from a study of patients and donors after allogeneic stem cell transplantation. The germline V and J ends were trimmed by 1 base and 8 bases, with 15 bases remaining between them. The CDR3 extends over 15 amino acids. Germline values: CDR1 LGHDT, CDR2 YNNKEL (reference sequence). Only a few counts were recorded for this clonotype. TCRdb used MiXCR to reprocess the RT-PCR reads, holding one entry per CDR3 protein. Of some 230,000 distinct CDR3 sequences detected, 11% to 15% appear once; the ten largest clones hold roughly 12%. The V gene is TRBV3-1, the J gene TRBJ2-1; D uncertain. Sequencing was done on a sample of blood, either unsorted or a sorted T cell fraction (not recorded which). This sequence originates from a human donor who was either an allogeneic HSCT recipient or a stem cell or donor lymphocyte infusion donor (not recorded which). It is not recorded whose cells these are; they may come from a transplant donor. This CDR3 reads CASSQGSAHTYEQFF. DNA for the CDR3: TGTGCCAGCAGCCAAGGAAGCGCCCACACATATGAGCAGTTCTTC.